This T cell receptor beta chain was sequenced during a study of cytomegalovirus exposure and HLA in healthy donors. About the study: Ancestry clustering placed 70% to 90% of approximately 420 genotyped donors in the Caucasian-associated cluster.

This CDR3 is 12 amino acids long. CDR1 MNHEY and CDR2 SVGAGI come from the germline V gene. V gave up 0 bases and J gave up 4 bases, with 4 bases separating them. The PCR made use of 60 Vbeta and 13 Jbeta primers. Profiled with immunoSEQ multiplex PCR; TCRdb holds only in-frame clones, not every one. Recorded for this sample: fewer than 150,000 clones. Concerning this clone: Its matching antigen is unknown.

Points from the study as a whole: The sole available immune exposure information was CMV serostatus.

The TCR comes from a man aged 18 to 30 in good health and CMV-seronegative. V gene TRBV6-5 combines with J gene TRBJ2-7, with D hard to call. Sequencing was done on a sample of PBMCs. The DNA of the CDR3 is TGTGCCAGCAGTTACTCCCCGTACGAGCAGTACTTC. Residues: CASSYSPYEQYF.